Presented here are 2 T cell receptor beta chains from one specimen sequenced in a study of T cell changes during pregnancy in multiple sclerosis. The table came from immunoSEQ multiplex PCR; TCRdb's copy has only in-frame clones and leaves some out. The data contain more than 70,000 clones, 92% of them singletons. Source: peripheral blood, taken before pregnancy. The receptors derive from a female donor with multiple sclerosis, enrolled in a pregnancy study.

This clone turned up a few times. The genes are TRBV19 and TRBJ2-1, with D perhaps TRBD2 (5 bases). V was clipped by 5 bases and J by 5 bases, with 13 bases between them. From germline, CDR1 is LNHDA and CDR2 SQIVND (reference sequence). CDR3 size: 14 residues. Here the CDR3 DNA reads TGTGCCAGTAGTCCAAGACCCGGGAACAATGAGCAGTTCTTC. It codes for CASSPRPGNNEQFF.

V is TRBV18 and J is TRBJ1-2; 9 nucleotides match TRBD1. V lost 5 bases and J lost 5; bases outside the gene matches: 6. Germline-derived CDR1 and CDR2 are KGHSH and LQKENI. CDR3 length equals 14 residues. The CDR3 region is CASSTTDRGYGYTF. The CDR3 nucleotides are TGTGCCAGCTCAACTACGGACAGGGGATATGGCTACACCTTC.